The 18 T cell receptor beta chains given below trace back to one sample, sequenced in a study of patients and donors after allogeneic stem cell transplantation. TCRdb re-called the RT-PCR reads with MiXCR, one entry per CDR3 protein. The table lists about 23,000 distinct CDR3 sequences, 25% to 35% of them singletons. Material: blood, either unsorted or a sorted T cell fraction (not recorded which). Receptor source: a human donor who was either an allogeneic HSCT recipient or a stem cell or donor lymphocyte infusion donor (not recorded which). It is not recorded whose cells these are; they may come from a transplant donor.

The rearrangement links TRBV9 to TRBJ1-2, with unresolved D. This CDR3 has 15 amino acids. CDR1 and CDR2 (germline): SGDLS, YYNGEE. Trimming removed 0 bases at V and 1 base at J, with 10 bases between. The CDR3 sequence is CASSVVPYHNYGYTF. As DNA, the CDR3 is TGTGCCAGCAGCGTAGTTCCCTACCATAACTATGGCTACACCTTC.

The V gene is TRBV6-4, the J gene TRBJ2-2; 9 bases are shared with TRBD1. Trimming cost V 6 bases and J 5 bases; bases outside gene matches: 1. This CDR3 is built from 13 residues. Germline CDR1 and CDR2: MRHNA and SNTAGT. The CDR3 nucleotides are TGTGCCAGCAGGGGACAGGGAACCGGGGAGCTGTTTTTT. This gives the protein CASRGQGTGELFF.

This clonotype appeared a few times. In nucleotides, the CDR3 is TGTGCCAGCAGTTTGGCACTAGCGGGGACCGCCTACGAGCAGTACTTC. Amino acids: CASSLALAGTAYEQYF. J is TRBJ2-7 and V is TRBV12-3 or TRBV12-4; 10 bases match TRBD2. This CDR3 has 16 residues. The J segment lost 2 bases and the V segment lost 3 bases, leaving 7 bases of the junction unmatched.

The chain links TRBV28 to TRBJ1-4; no clear D gene. Deletions cut 0 bases from V and 5 bases from J, with 7 bases between. CDR3 length: 14 amino acids. Germline assignment: CDR1 MDHEN and CDR2 SYDVKM. DNA for the CDR3: TGTGCCAGCAGTTTATGGGGCGGGAATGAAAAACTGTTTTTT. Its protein product is CASSLWGGNEKLFF.

The gene calls are TRBV20-1 and TRBJ2-7; 9 bases align to TRBD1. Germline V gene data show CDR1 as DFQATT and CDR2 as SNEGSKA (reference sequence). V gave up 5 bases and J gave up 3 bases; unmatched junction bases: 14. This CDR3 comprises 16 residues. The CDR3 reads CSALGRVPGQGYEQYV. Here the CDR3 DNA reads TGCAGTGCTTTAGGGCGGGTCCCGGGACAGGGCTACGAGCAGTACGTC.

This clonotype was seen a handful of times. At one boundary the junction diverges from the germline segment, which might be a read error. The chain recombines TRBV7-7 with TRBJ2-2; possible D gene TRBD2, 6 bases. CDR1 and CDR2 (germline): SSHAT, FNYEAQ (reference sequence). The CDR3 has 17 residues. Written as DNA, the CDR3 is TGTGCTAGCAGCCACGTGGGGGGACTCCAAGACACCGGGGAGCTGTTTTTT. It encodes CASSHVGGLQDTGELFF.

In its sample, this clonotype ranks as medium-sized (0.01 to 0.1%). The rearrangement joins TRBV11-2 to TRBJ2-7; possibly TRBD1 for D (6 bases). The ends were cut back, 1 base at V and 4 bases at J, with 11 bases in the middle. The CDR3 has 14 residues. CDR1 is SGHAT and CDR2 is FQNNGV in the germline V gene. CDR3 sequence reads: CASSLATGRYEQYV. In nucleotides, the CDR3 is TGTGCCAGCAGCTTAGCTACAGGGAGATACGAGCAGTACGTC.

This clonotype was seen repeatedly, ten times or more. The chain is built from TRBV24-1 and TRBJ1-2; D is possibly TRBD1 (6 bases). V was shortened by 10 bases and J by 8 bases, with 19 bases between the two germline ends. Germline V gene lookup returns CDR1 KGHDR and CDR2 SFDVKD. The CDR3 spans 13 residues. The CDR3 here is CATKGNREAGYTF. The CDR3 nucleotides read TGTGCCACAAAAGGAAACAGGGAAGCGGGCTACACCTTC.

The chain links TRBV5-1 to TRBJ2-1, with D possibly called TRBD1 or TRBD2 (6 bases each). CDR3 length equals 15 residues. Per the germline V gene, CDR1 is SGHRS and CDR2 is YFSETQ. The V end was cut by 1 base, the J end by 0 bases, with 8 bases between. CDR3 in amino acids: CASSLTGASYNEQFF. The CDR3 DNA reads as TGCGCCAGCAGCTTGACGGGGGCCTCCTACAATGAGCAGTTCTTC.

This sequence joins TRBV11-2 and TRBJ1-1, with D uncertain. The V gene lost 5 bases and the J gene lost 3 bases, with 16 bases spanning the gap. CDR3 size: 15 residues. From germline, CDR1 is SGHAT and CDR2 FQNNGV. This chain's CDR3 is CASSTQISGDTEAFF. The CDR3 DNA sequence: TGTGCCAGCAGCACCCAGATATCCGGGGACACTGAAGCTTTCTTT.

The rearrangement links TRBV9 to TRBJ1-2; maybe TRBD1 (6 bases). V was shortened by 4 bases and J by 6 bases, with 13 bases between the two germline ends. This CDR3 has 13 amino acids. Germline loops: CDR1 SGDLS, CDR2 YYNGEE. CDR3 coding DNA: TGTGCCAGCAGCACCTGGACAGCTCATGGCTACACCTTC. Its protein product is CASSTWTAHGYTF.

This clonotype was counted only a few times. This chain links TRBV9 with TRBJ2-3, with TRBD2 identical over 8 bases. The CDR3 consists of 17 residues. Germline CDR1 reads SGDLS; CDR2 reads YYNGEE. V trimming: 1 base; J trimming: 1 base; junction bases outside the gene matches: 8. CDR3 residues: CASSVSLAGSGTDTQYF. CDR3 coding DNA: TGTGCCAGCAGCGTAAGCCTAGCGGGCTCCGGCACAGATACGCAGTATTTT.

The chain carries TRBV6-5 and TRBJ2-3, with D maybe TRBD1 (5 bases). This CDR3 is built from 15 residues. Trimming took 7 bases from V and 5 from J, leaving 19 bases between them. CDR1 and CDR2 (germline): MNHEY, SVGAGI. For the CDR3, the DNA is TGTGCCAGCACTGAGCAGGGTAACGGTATAGATACGCAGTATTTT. As protein: CASTEQGNGIDTQYF.

The CDR3 reads CASSHSGSRQFF. The CDR3 region has the DNA TGTGCCAGCAGTCACTCAGGGTCGCGGCAGTTCTTC. The chain recombines TRBV3-1 with TRBJ2-1; D might be TRBD1 (5 bases). Germline-derived CDR1 and CDR2 are LGHDT and YNNKEL (reference sequence). The CDR3 is 12 amino acids. Trimming removed 6 bases from V and 12 bases from J, with 15 bases in between.

This clonotype was observed a handful of times. The V and J genes are TRBV27 and TRBJ1-1; D may be TRBD1 (6 bases). The CDR3 spans 13 residues. Trimming took off 2 bases at V and 6 bases at J, with 10 bases between the two ends. Germline V gives CDR1 MNHEY, CDR2 SMNVEV (reference sequence). The CDR3 loop reads CASSLGGRSEAFF. The DNA for the CDR3 is TGTGCCAGCAGTTTAGGGGGCAGGTCTGAAGCTTTCTTT.

This rearrangement joins TRBV12-3 or TRBV12-4 to TRBJ1-5; possible D gene TRBD1, 6 bases. The CDR3 length is 17 residues. Trimming took off 4 bases at V and 0 bases at J, with 16 bases between the two ends. CDR3 residues: CASSSRGPGPSNQPQHF. CDR3 in DNA: TGTGCCAGCAGTTCGCGGGGGCCTGGCCCTAGCAATCAGCCCCAGCATTTT.

The table lists this clonotype with many counts. The J gene is TRBJ1-2, the V gene TRBV12-3 or TRBV12-4; the D gene is possibly TRBD1 (5 bases). V was clipped by 8 bases and J by 14 bases, with 24 bases between them. CDR3 size: 13 residues. The CDR3 loop is CASASFSAGDKTF. CDR3 bases: TGTGCCAGCGCCTCCTTTTCCGCGGGGGATAAAACCTTC.

The V and J genes are TRBV5-8 and TRBJ1-1, with 9 bases matching TRBD1. The germline V gene encodes CDR1 SGHTS and CDR2 YDEGEE. The J segment lost 5 bases and the V segment lost 1 base, leaving 6 bases of the junction unmatched. CDR3 size: 15 residues. CDR3 DNA: TGTGCCAGCAGCTTGACCACAGGGGGCTCTACTGAAGCTTTCTTT. Amino acid sequence: CASSLTTGGSTEAFF.